This TCR beta chain was captured in a study of control samples from healthy donors and cancer patients. The protocol was immunoSEQ multiplex PCR, while the TCRdb copy is restricted to in-frame clones and leaves out a portion. The repertoire holds roughly 130,000 clones, with 90% to 95% as singletons. V lost 5 bases and J lost 7, with 14 bases in between. The germline V gene has CDR1 SGHTA and CDR2 FQGNSA. This CDR3 has 13 amino acids. The sequenced material came from PBMCs. This clonotype originated in a man aged 50 or older with head and neck cancer. The chain links TRBV7-2 to TRBJ1-2; the D gene is possibly TRBD1 (6 bases). The CDR3 nucleotides read TGTGCCAGCAGCCCCCAGGGGCACGGTGGCTACACCTTC. Translation gives CASSPQGHGGYTF.